The clone carrying this T cell receptor (beta chain) was observed many times. The source of the sample is a study of T cells in Graves' hyperthyroidism and ophthalmopathy. Germline values: CDR1 DFQATT, CDR2 SNEGSKA (reference sequence). V was clipped by 5 bases and J by 0 bases, with 17 bases between them. CDR3 length: 15 residues. The investigators amplified TCR beta CDR3 regions from RNA transcripts. Carried out on the TCR CDR3, a first-round RT-PCR used the HTBI primer set. TCRdb redid the calling of the multiplex PCR reads with MiXCR, one entry per CDR3 protein. Of approximately 530,000 distinct CDR3 sequences listed, approximately 15% were seen once; the top ten hold 18%. Extraction of PBMCs used under 13 ml of fresh peripheral blood.

Sequences were obtained from blood. The sequence was obtained from a woman in her late teens or twenties with Graves' hyperthyroidism. The chain links TRBV20-1 to TRBJ2-7; perhaps TRBD2 as D (6 bases). The DNA for the CDR3 is TGCAGTGCTGAAGGGAGGCTAGCCGGCTCCTACGAGCAGTACTTC. It translates to CSAEGRLAGSYEQYF.